One and the same sample provided the 2 T cell receptor beta chains below, sequenced in a study of T cell repertoires in ileal Crohn's disease. Produced via immunoSEQ multiplex PCR; TCRdb's table is partial and in-frame only. The sample comprises about 16,000 clones, 80% to 90% of which are singletons, and 4.5% to 6% rests with the top ten. Source material: ileal tissue. All receptors come from an adult with Crohn's disease.

The chain recombines TRBV7-3 with TRBJ1-1; no clear D. From germline, CDR1 is SGHTA and CDR2 FQGTGA. Trimming removed 5 bases from V and 6 bases from J, with 13 bases in between. The CDR3 is 13 amino acids. For the CDR3, the DNA is TGTGCCAGCAGCCCTACCCACGGGGCTGAAGCTTTCTTT. The encoded protein is CASSPTHGAEAFF.

The V gene is TRBV7-2, the J gene TRBJ1-5, with D possibly being TRBD1 (6 bases). V was shortened by 5 bases and J by 4 bases, with 21 bases between the two germline ends. The CDR3 is 17 residues long. CDR1 and CDR2 from the germline V gene are SGHTA and FQGNSA. This CDR3 is CASSQRSTGTGNQPQHF. As DNA, the CDR3 is TGTGCCAGCAGCCAGAGGAGTACAGGGACGGGGAATCAGCCCCAGCATTTT. The full variable domain, with the rest looked up from reference TRBV7-2 and TRBJ1-5, is GAGVSQSPSNKVTEKGKDVELRCDPISGHTALYWYRQSLGQGLEFLIYFQGNSAPDKSGLPSDRFSAERTGGSVSTLTIQRTQQEDSAVYLCASSQRSTGTGNQPQHFGDGTRLSIL.